The clone carrying this T cell receptor beta chain was observed at least ten times. The antigen is undetermined. The record originates from a study of spatial heterogeneity in lung cancer. MiXCR, run by TCRdb on the 5' RACE reads, gives a single entry per CDR3 protein. The data contain 60,000 to 85,000 distinct CDR3 sequences, roughly 8.9% of them singletons. This CDR3 contains 14 residues. Between the trimmed V and J ends, which lost 7 bases and 9 bases, there was a span of 16 bases. Germline V gene sequence: CDR1 MDHEN, CDR2 SYDVKM. Time point meaning: blood at routine non-recurrence follow-up after resection. Whole RNA, isolated from tumor, nontumor lung or frozen PBMC, was sequenced without prior sorting. Whole-study findings and limits: Ubiquitous expanded tumor TCRs showed up in blood more at resection than follow-up.

The sequence was obtained from a female donor with early-stage non-small cell lung cancer. The sample here was PBMCs, taken at follow-up. The chain has TRBV28 and TRBJ2-6; perhaps TRBD2 as D (5 bases). The CDR3 DNA is TGTGCCAGCACTTCTCCGAGGGCCCTCAACGTCCTGACTTTC. It is translated as CASTSPRALNVLTF.